Reported below is one T cell receptor (beta chain). Assay: immunoSEQ multiplex PCR; the TCRdb copy retains only in-frame clones and omits some. Here the sample spans 35,000 to 55,000 clones, 80% to 85% being singletons. The sample belongs to a study of blood T cell repertoires in COVID-19. This CDR3 is 15 amino acids long. Germline values: CDR1 KGHSH, CDR2 LQKENI. Trimming took 2 bases from V and 0 from J, leaving 8 bases between them. This TCR came from a man aged 55-75 years with active COVID-19. Sequences were obtained from peripheral blood. The genes are TRBV18 and TRBJ2-1, with D possibly being TRBD1 (5 bases). The CDR3 DNA reads TGTGCCAGCTCACCAACAGGAAGCTCCTACAATGAGCAGTTCTTC. Its translation is CASSPTGSSYNEQFF.